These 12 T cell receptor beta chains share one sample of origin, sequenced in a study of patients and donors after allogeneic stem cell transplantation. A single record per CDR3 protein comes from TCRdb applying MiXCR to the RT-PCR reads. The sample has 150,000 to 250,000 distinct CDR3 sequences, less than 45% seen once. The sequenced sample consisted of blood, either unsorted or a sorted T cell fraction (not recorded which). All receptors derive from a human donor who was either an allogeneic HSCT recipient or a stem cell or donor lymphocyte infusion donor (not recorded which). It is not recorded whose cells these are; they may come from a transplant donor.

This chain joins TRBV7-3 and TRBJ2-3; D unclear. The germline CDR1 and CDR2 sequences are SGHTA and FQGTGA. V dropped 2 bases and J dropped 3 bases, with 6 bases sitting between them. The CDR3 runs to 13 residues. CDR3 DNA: TGTGCCAGCAGCTTAGACGAGACAGATACGCAGTATTTT. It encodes CASSLDETDTQYF. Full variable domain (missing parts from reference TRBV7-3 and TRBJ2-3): GAGVSQTPSNKVTEKGKYVELRCDPISGHTALYWYRQSLGQGPEFLIYFQGTGAADDSGLPNDRFFAVRPEGSVSTLKIQRTERGDSAVYLCASSLDETDTQYFGPGTRLTVL.

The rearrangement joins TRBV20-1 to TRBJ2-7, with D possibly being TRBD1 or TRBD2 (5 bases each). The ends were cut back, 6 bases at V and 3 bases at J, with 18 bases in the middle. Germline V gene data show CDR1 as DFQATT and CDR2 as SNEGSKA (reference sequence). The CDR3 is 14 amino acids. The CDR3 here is CSAYPGPELYEQYF. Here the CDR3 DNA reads TGCAGTGCGTACCCGGGGCCCGAACTCTACGAGCAGTACTTC.

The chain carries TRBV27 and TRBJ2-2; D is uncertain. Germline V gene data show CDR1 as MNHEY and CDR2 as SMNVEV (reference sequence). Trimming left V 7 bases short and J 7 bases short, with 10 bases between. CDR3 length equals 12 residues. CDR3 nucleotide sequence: TGTGCCAGCACCATTGCCGGCGGGGAGCTGTTTTTT. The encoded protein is CASTIAGGELFF.

This CDR3 reads CSAVAGTGANVLTF. Here the CDR3 DNA reads TGCAGTGCCGTCGCAGGGACTGGGGCCAACGTCCTGACTTTC. V usage is TRBV20-1 and J usage is TRBJ2-6; perhaps TRBD1 as D (5 bases). The CDR3 is 14 amino acids. Between the trimmed V and J ends, which lost 6 bases and 2 bases, there was a span of 11 bases. CDR1 is DFQATT and CDR2 is SNEGSKA in the germline V gene (reference sequence).

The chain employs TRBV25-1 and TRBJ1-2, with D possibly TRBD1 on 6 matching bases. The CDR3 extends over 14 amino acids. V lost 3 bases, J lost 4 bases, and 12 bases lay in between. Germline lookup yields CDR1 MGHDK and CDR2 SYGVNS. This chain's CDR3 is CASSDPGQVYGYTF. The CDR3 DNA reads TGTGCCAGCAGTGACCCGGGACAAGTCTATGGCTACACCTTC.

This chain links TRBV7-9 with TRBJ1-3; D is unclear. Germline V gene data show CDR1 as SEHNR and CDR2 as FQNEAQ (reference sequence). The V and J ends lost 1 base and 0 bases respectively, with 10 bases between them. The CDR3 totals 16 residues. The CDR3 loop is CASSLEGPRSGNTIYF. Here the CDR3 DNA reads TGTGCCAGCAGCTTAGAAGGTCCTCGCTCTGGAAACACCATATATTTT.

In nucleotides, the CDR3 is TGTGCCAGCAGCTCCTTAGTGTACCAAGAGACCCAGTACTTC. Its translation is CASSSLVYQETQYF. The chain links TRBV7-9 to TRBJ2-5; D unclear. Per germline, CDR1 SEHNR and CDR2 FQNEAQ (reference sequence). V was trimmed by 4 bases and J by 0 bases, leaving 9 bases between them. This CDR3 spans 14 amino acids.

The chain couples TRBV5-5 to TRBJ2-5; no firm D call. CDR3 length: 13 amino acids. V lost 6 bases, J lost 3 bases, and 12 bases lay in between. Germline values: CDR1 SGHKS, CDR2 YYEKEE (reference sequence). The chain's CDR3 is CASTPGGEETQYF. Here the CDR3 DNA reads TGTGCCAGCACCCCCGGTGGGGAAGAGACCCAGTACTTC.

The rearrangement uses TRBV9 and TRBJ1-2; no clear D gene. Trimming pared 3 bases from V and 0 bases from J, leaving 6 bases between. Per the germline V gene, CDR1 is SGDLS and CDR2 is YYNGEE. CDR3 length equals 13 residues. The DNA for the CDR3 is TGTGCCAGCAGCGACACAGCTAACTATGGCTACACCTTC. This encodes CASSDTANYGYTF. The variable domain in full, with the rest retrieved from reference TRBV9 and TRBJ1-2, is DSGVTQTPKHLITATGQRVTLRCSPRSGDLSVYWYQQSLDQGLQFLIQYYNGEERAKGNILERFSAQQFPDLHSELNLSSLELGDSALYFCASSDTANYGYTFGSGTRLTVV.

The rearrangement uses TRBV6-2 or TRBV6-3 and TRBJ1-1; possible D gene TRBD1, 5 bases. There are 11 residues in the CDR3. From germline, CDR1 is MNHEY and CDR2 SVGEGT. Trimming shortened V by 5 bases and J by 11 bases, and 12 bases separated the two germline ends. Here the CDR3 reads CASSAPGIAFF. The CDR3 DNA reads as TGTGCCAGCAGTGCCCCAGGGATTGCTTTCTTT.

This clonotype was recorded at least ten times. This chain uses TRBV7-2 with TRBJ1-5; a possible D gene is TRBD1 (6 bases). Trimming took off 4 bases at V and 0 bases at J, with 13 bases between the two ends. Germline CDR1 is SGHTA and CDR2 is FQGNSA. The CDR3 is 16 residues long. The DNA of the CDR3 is TGTGCCAGCAGCTCTGCCGGGACAAGTAGCAATCAGCCCCAGCATTTT. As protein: CASSSAGTSSNQPQHF. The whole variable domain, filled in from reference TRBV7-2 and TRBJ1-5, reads GAGVSQSPSNKVTEKGKDVELRCDPISGHTALYWYRQSLGQGLEFLIYFQGNSAPDKSGLPSDRFSAERTGGSVSTLTIQRTQQEDSAVYLCASSSAGTSSNQPQHFGDGTRLSIL.

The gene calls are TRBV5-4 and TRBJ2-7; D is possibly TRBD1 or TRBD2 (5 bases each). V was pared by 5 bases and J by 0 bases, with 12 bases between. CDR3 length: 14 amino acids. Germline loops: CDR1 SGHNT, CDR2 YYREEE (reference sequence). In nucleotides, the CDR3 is TGTGCCAGCAGGGGGGATTTAGGCTCCTACGAGCAGTACTTC. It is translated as CASRGDLGSYEQYF.